This TCR beta chain was captured in a study of CD8 T cells in ankylosing spondylitis (dated by TCRdb to the late 2010s). A note on the overall study: The study profiled T cell receptor beta repertoires in healthy donors and ankylosing spondylitis patients to find disease-linked TCR variants. In total, the full study cohort was made up of 85 to 140 healthy donors and approximately 24 ankylosing spondylitis patients. Peripheral blood samples were taken, and synovial fluid was additionally collected from ankylosing spondylitis patients. Results the study describes overall, beyond this receptor: A TCR beta motif made up of several highly homologous amino acid variants appeared to be characteristic of blood from ankylosing spondylitis patients. Some of the motif variants had been reported before in the synovial fluid and blood of reactive arthritis patients, a finding that suggests common disease-initiation mechanisms. A CD8+ phenotype was shown by the disease-linked clones, which were found at relatively low frequencies in peripheral blood. According to the report, matched synovial fluid samples from ankylosing spondylitis patients were significantly enriched for the disease-linked clones.

The CDR3 runs 15 residues from the cysteine to the phenylalanine. Only the CDR3 DNA is retained, 45 bases long and in frame from the first base. Relative to germline, V is 3 bases shorter and J is 5 bases shorter, with 17 bases between their ends. This clonotype was seen many times. Its target antigen remains unknown. There are no base qualities to consult, and no much larger clone falls within one base. These reads were obtained on an Illumina HiSeq 2500. Quantitative 5'-RACE with molecular barcodes was used to prepare TCR beta libraries. Processing in the source paper ran as follows. A new computational method based on a probabilistic model of VDJ rearrangement was used to identify disease-linked TCR variants. TCRdb itself trimmed the public reads at Q25 with fastp, ran MiXCR and retained productive beta chains. Identical CDR3 proteins give one entry, which carries the most common genes and DNA. The V and J calls were determined by TCRdb, not by the authors. Counted in this sample were roughly 440,000 distinct CDR3 sequences; under 20% of them appeared once. The ten largest clones capture 0.85% to 1.3% of the sample.

In this chain, TRBV12-3 or TRBV12-4 is recombined with TRBJ2-7, and possibly TRBD1, on 5 matching bases. This TCR derives from a male donor with ankylosing spondylitis. Material for sequencing was blood, either unsorted or a sorted T cell fraction (not recorded which). The DNA sequence is given as TGTGCCAGCAGTTTTAGTAGGGGCCCTAACCACGAGCAGTACTTC. It encodes CASSFSRGPNHEQYF.